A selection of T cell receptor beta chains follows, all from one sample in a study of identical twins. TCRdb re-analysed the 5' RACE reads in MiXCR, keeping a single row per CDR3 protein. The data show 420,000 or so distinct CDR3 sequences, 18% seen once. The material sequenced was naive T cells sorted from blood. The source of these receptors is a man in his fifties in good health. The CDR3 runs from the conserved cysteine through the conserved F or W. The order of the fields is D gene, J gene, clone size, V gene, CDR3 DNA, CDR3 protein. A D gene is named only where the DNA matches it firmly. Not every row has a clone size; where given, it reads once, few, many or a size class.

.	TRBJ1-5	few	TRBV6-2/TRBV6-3	TGTGCCAGCAGTAAGAGGGGAATCAATCAGCCCCAGCATTTT	CASSKRGINQPQHF
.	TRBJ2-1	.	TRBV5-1	TGCGCCAGCAGCCCGGCGCACGGTTCTTTCCCAGATGAGCAGTTCTTC	CASSPAHGSFPDEQFF
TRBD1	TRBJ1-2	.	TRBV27	TGTGCCAGCAGCAGGACAGGGGGCATTGGCTACACCTTC	CASSRTGGIGYTF
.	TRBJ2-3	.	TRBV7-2	TGTGCCAGCAGCTCCCTCGGGGGACTCCCCACAGATACGCAGTATTTT	CASSSLGGLPTDTQYF
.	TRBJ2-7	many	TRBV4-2	TGTGCCAGCAGCCATGGGGGAGAGTACGAGCAGTACTTC	CASSHGGEYEQYF
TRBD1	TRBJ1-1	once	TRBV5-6	TGTGCCAGCAGCTTGGAGGACAGGTTGAACACTGAAGCTTTCTTT	CASSLEDRLNTEAFF
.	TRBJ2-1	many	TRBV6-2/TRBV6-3	TGTGCCAGCAGTTACGATGGTGGGGGTAACTACAATGAGCAGTTCTTC	CASSYDGGGNYNEQFF
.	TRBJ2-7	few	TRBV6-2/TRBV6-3	TGTGCCAGCAGCTACTCGTGGGGCTTCGGCTACGAGCAGTACTTC	CASSYSWGFGYEQYF
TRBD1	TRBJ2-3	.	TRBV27	TGTGCCAGCAGTTTATTCTTCGGGACAGTAACAGATACGCAGTATTTT	CASSLFFGTVTDTQYF
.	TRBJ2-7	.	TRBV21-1	TGTGCCAGCAGCGCCTGGACAGTAAACTACGAGCAGTACTTC	CASSAWTVNYEQYF
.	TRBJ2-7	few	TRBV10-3	TGTGCCATCAGGAAGGGGTCCTACGAGCAGTACTTC	CAIRKGSYEQYF
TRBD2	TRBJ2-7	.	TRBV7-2	TGTGCCAGCAGCCCCTCGGCCAGCGGGATTTCCTACGAGCAGTACTTC	CASSPSASGISYEQYF
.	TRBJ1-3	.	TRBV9	TGTGCCAGCAGCGTCACGACAGACATTGGAAACACCATATATTTT	CASSVTTDIGNTIYF
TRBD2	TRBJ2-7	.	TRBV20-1	TGCAGTGCGAGACTAGCGGGGGCGCCCCTAAGGGACGAGCAGTACTTC	CSARLAGAPLRDEQYF
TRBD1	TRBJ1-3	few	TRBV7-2	TGTGCCAGCAGTCAGGGGGCTGGAAACACCATATATTTT	CASSQGAGNTIYF
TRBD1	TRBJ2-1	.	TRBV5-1	TGCGCCAGCAGCTTGGATCAGGGGGCCCACAATGAGCAGTTCTTC	CASSLDQGAHNEQFF
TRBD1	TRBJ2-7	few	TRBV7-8	TGTGCCAGCAGCTCCCGGGGACAGTTTTACGAGCAGTACTTC	CASSSRGQFYEQYF
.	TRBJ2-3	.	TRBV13	TGTGCCAGCAGCCTATTTCAGGACCGACTAAGATACGTGCAGTATTTT	CASSLFQDRLRYVQYF
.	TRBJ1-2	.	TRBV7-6	TGTGCCAGCAGCTCTATTGACCGCGCCTATGGCTACACCTTC	CASSSIDRAYGYTF
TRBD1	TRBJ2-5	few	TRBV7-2	TGTGCCAGCAGCTCACAGGGGGCCCAAATCCAAGAGACCCAGTACTTC	CASSSQGAQIQETQYF
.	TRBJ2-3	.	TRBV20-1	TGCAGTGCTAGAGATCCCGCCCTAAGGGGGAGGGACACACACTTAAATACGCAGTATTTT	CSARDPALRGRDTHLNTQYF
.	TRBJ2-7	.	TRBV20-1	TGCAGTGCTCCCAAGGTCGGACTGGGTTACGAGCAGTACTTC	CSAPKVGLGYEQYF
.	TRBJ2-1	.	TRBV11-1	TGTGCCAGCAGCTCAAGTATGGGCAATGAGCAGTTCTTC	CASSSSMGNEQFF
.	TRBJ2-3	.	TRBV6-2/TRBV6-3	TGTGCCAGCAGTTACTCGGCCCTCCCAACCACCGACGCATCGCCAGATACGCAGTATTTT	CASSYSALPTTDASPDTQYF